This T cell receptor (beta chain) was recorded in a study of cytomegalovirus exposure and HLA in healthy donors. Findings and limits, study-wide: As a later analysis showed, several of the most significant clusters appeared to be linked to common viral pathogens. The HLA-A and HLA-B alleles of most subjects were reportedly predicted accurately from TCR beta sequences.

With V trimmed by 4 bases and J by 6 bases, 9 bases remained unmatched. Germline V lookup: CDR1 SGHRS, CDR2 YFSETQ. The CDR3 covers 16 residues. It was with 60 Vbeta and 13 Jbeta primers that the PCR ran. The protocol was immunoSEQ multiplex PCR, while the TCRdb copy is restricted to in-frame clones and leaves out a portion. The top ten hold around 5.7% of the sample, which has around 170,000 clones, less than 85% seen once. This clone came up once. The antigen is unknown. The chain combines TRBV5-1 with TRBJ2-1; 11 bases match TRBD1. Material for sequencing was PBMCs. This clonotype originated in a man aged 40-49 years in good health and CMV-seronegative. CDR3 DNA: TGCGCCAGCAGCCCTTCGCAGGGACAGGGGGGCAATGAGCAGTTCTTC. Protein: CASSPSQGQGGNEQFF.